A single sample is the source of the 8 T cell receptor beta chains below, sequenced in a study of cytomegalovirus exposure and HLA in healthy donors. Sequencing was performed with immunoSEQ multiplex PCR; in TCRdb, only in-frame clones are kept and a portion is missing. Here the sample spans roughly 59,000 clones, nearly 95% being singletons. The sequencing sample was made of PBMCs. These receptors were taken from a man between 18 and 29 years old in good health and CMV-seropositive.

The chain recombines TRBV2 with TRBJ1-5; TRBD1 is a possible D gene (5 bases). There are 14 residues in the CDR3. V lost 6 bases to trimming and J lost 9 bases, with 18 bases between them. Per germline, CDR1 SNHLY and CDR2 FYNNEI. This chain's CDR3 is CASRADGGSGPQHF. CDR3 coding DNA: TGTGCCAGCAGGGCCGACGGGGGATCGGGGCCCCAGCATTTT. The whole variable domain, filled in from reference TRBV2 and TRBJ1-5, reads EPEVTQTPSHQVTQMGQEVILRCVPISNHLYFYWYRQILGQKVEFLVSFYNNEISEKSEIFDDQFSVERPDGSNFTLKIRSTKLEDSAMYFCASRADGGSGPQHFGDGTRLSIL.

The rearrangement links TRBV6-1 to TRBJ2-7; 9 positions match TRBD2. This CDR3 comprises 14 residues. Looked up from germline, CDR1 is MNHNS and CDR2 is SASEGT. With 7 bases clipped from V and 0 bases from J, the junction kept 4 bases outside the gene matches. The CDR3 region has the DNA TGTGCCAGCATCACTAGCGGGCTCTCCTACGAGCAGTACTTC. The encoded protein is CASITSGLSYEQYF.

The chain carries TRBV28 and TRBJ1-3; D remains unclear. Germline CDR1 and CDR2: MDHEN and SYDVKM. Deletions cut 2 bases from V and 0 bases from J, with 8 bases between. The length of the CDR3 is 15 residues. CDR3: CASSLAFSSGNTIYF. The CDR3 DNA reads TGTGCCAGCAGTTTAGCTTTCAGCTCTGGAAACACCATATATTTT.

This clone was detected once. J is TRBJ2-7 and V is TRBV9; a weak D match, TRBD2 (6 bases). Germline V lookup: CDR1 SGDLS, CDR2 YYNGEE. There are 16 residues in the CDR3. V lost 0 bases to trimming and J lost 2 bases, with 15 bases between them. The DNA for the CDR3 is TGTGCCAGCAGCGTAGAGGTGGGACTCGTACCCTACGAGCAGTACTTC. It codes for CASSVEVGLVPYEQYF.

This rearrangement joins TRBV4-1 to TRBJ2-7; D call uncertain. CDR1 is MGHRA and CDR2 is YSYEKL in the germline V gene. V lost 0 bases and J 6 bases, leaving 12 bases between the germline ends. The CDR3 contains 14 residues. As DNA, the CDR3 is TGCGCCAGCAGCCAAGAGAGAGGCGCTCCCGAGCAGTACTTC. Its protein is CASSQERGAPEQYF.

V usage is TRBV2 and J usage is TRBJ1-5, with D perhaps TRBD1 (6 bases). V was pared by 5 bases and J by 1 base, with 9 bases between. The CDR3 totals 14 residues. Germline V CDR1 and CDR2: SNHLY, FYNNEI. The CDR3 DNA reads TGTGCCAGCAGTTCACAGGGAAGCAATCAGCCCCAGCATTTT. The encoded protein is CASSSQGSNQPQHF.

This chain connects TRBV6-4 to TRBJ2-3, with D perhaps matching TRBD1 (5 bases). CDR1 MRHNA and CDR2 SNTAGT come from the germline V gene. The CDR3 spans 15 residues. V shed 0 bases and J shed 6 bases, with 13 bases lying between them. The CDR3 DNA reads as TGTGCCAGCAGTGACTCGGTAGACAGCGCCGATACGCAGTATTTT. This gives the protein CASSDSVDSADTQYF.

This clone has more than one count but fewer than ten. The chain links TRBV7-9 to TRBJ1-2; tentative D call: TRBD1 (5 bases). CDR1 is SEHNR and CDR2 is FQNEAQ in the germline V gene (reference sequence). Trimming removed 2 bases at V and 4 bases at J, with 11 bases between. The CDR3 is made up of 14 amino acids. The CDR3 loop reads CASSLTSGIYGYTF. The CDR3, as DNA: TGTGCCAGCAGCTTAACCTCAGGGATCTATGGCTACACCTTC.